The source of this T cell receptor beta chain is a study of regulatory T cells in long-lasting Graves disease. The time point was: persistent/refractory GD, antithyroid drugs over 5 years with positive TRAb. Researchers made the TCR library from RNA that was extracted from PBMCs. Graves' disease diagnosis followed American Thyroid Association guidelines. This clonotype was seen repeatedly, ten times or more. CDR3 length: 15 amino acids. The V gene lost 2 bases and the J gene lost 1 base, with 11 bases spanning the gap. Germline CDR1 LNHNV, CDR2 YYDKDF (reference sequence). Sequencing libraries for TCR beta were prepared with iRepertoire HTBI primers and Arm-PCR of CDR3 regions. TCRdb reprocessed the multiplex PCR reads via MiXCR and lists one record per CDR3 protein. Among fewer than 400,000 distinct CDR3 sequences listed, less than 20% were seen once.

This clonotype originated in a female donor with Graves disease. Material: peripheral blood mononuclear cells (PBMCs), obtained when the disease was refractory, from a patient treated with antithyroid drugs. The chain employs TRBV15 and TRBJ1-1; D unclear. CDR3 loop: CATSRPQVQNTEAFF. CDR3 DNA: TGTGCCACCAGCAGACCCCAGGTACAGAACACTGAAGCTTTCTTT.